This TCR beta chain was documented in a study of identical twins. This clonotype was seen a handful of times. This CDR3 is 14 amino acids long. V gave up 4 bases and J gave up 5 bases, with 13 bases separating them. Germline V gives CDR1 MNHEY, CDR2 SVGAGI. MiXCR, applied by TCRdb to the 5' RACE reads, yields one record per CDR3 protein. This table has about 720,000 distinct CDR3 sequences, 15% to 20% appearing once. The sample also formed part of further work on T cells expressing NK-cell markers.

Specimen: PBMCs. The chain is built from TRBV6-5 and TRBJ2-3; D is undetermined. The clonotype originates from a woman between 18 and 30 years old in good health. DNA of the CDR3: TGTGCCAGCAGTTCGGATCACCGAGGAGATACGCAGTATTTT. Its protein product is CASSSDHRGDTQYF.